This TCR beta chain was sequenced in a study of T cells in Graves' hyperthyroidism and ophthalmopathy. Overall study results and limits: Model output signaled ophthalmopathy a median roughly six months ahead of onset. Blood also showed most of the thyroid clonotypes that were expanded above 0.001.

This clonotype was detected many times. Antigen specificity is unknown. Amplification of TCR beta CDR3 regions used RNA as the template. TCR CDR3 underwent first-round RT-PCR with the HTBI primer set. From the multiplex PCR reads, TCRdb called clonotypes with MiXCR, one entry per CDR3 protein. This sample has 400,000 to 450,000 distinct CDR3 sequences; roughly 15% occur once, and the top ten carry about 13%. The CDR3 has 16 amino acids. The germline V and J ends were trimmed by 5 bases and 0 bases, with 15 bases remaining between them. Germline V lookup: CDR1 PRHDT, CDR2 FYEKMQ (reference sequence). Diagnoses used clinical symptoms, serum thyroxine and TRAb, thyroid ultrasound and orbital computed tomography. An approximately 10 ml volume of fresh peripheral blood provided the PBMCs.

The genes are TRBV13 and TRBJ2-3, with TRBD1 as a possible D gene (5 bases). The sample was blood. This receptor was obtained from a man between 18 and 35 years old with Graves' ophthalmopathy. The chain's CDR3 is CASSGPQGNSTDTQYF. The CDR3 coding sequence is TGTGCCAGCAGCGGACCCCAGGGAAATAGCACAGATACGCAGTATTTT.